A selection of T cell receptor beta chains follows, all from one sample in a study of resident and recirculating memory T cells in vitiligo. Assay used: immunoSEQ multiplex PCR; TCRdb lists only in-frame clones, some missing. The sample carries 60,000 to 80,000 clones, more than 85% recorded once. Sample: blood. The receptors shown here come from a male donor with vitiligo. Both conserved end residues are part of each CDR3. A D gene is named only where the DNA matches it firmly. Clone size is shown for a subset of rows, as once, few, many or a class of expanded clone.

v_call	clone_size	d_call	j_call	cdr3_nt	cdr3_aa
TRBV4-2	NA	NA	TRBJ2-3	TGTGCCAGCAGCCAAGATCCTGACAGTATAAGCACAGATACGCAGTATTTT	CASSQDPDSISTDTQYF
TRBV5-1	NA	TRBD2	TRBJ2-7	TGCGCCAGCAGCTTGGCGGGACTAGCGGCCACCTACGAGCAGTACTTC	CASSLAGLAATYEQYF
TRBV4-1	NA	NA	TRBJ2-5	TGCGCCAGCAGCACGTGGGTTATCGGAACCACGAGGATGGTGACCCAGTACTTC	CASSTWVIGTTRMVTQYF
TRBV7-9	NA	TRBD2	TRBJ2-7	TGTGCCAGCAGAGCTAGCGGGGGCACCGTCGAGCAGTACTTC	CASRASGGTVEQYF
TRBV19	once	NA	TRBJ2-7	TGTGCCAGTAGTACTCTTACAGGTTCTAGCTCCTACGAGCAGTACTTC	CASSTLTGSSSYEQYF
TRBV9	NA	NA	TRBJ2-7	TGTGCCAGCAGCGTAGGACAGGCCTTATCCTACGAGCAGTACTTC	CASSVGQALSYEQYF
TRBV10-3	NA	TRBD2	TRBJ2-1	TGTGCCATCACTGCGGGGGAGTCGCATGAGCAGTTCTTC	CAITAGESHEQFF
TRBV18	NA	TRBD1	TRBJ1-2	TGTGCCAGCTCACTCACAGGGGTGTATGGCTACACCTTC	CASSLTGVYGYTF
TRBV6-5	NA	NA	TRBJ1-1	TGTGCCAGCAGTTACACCGGACAGTTCTCGGAAGCTTTCTTT	CASSYTGQFSEAFF
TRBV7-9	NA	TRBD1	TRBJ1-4	TGTGCCAGCAGCTGGACCGGGACAGTCGAGGAAAAACTGTTTTTT	CASSWTGTVEEKLFF
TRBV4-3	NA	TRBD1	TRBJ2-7	TGCGCCAGCAGCCAAAGGGCCCCCGGCAAGGGGGCGCCGGACGAGCAGTACTTC	CASSQRAPGKGAPDEQYF
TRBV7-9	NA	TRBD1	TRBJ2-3	TGTGCCAGCAGCTTTGGGTCAGGGGGATTTGTGGATACGCAGTATTTT	CASSFGSGGFVDTQYF
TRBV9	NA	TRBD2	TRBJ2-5	TGTGCCAGCAGCCCCAGACTAGCGGGGGAAGAGACCCAGTACTTC	CASSPRLAGEETQYF